This TCR beta chain was captured in a study of blood T cell repertoires in COVID-19. This CDR3 spans 12 amino acids. V lost 8 bases and J lost 5, with 13 bases in between. The germline V gene encodes CDR1 SGHTA and CDR2 FQGTGA. Study processing details: Researchers report that nucleated cell counts were estimated from reference gene primer amplification. Assay used: immunoSEQ multiplex PCR; TCRdb lists only in-frame clones, some missing. V and J calls and clone size follow that table, whereas D and trimming were derived from the DNA. The sample gives about 280,000 clones, around 83% of which show up once; more than 4% is in the top ten.

The chain uses TRBV7-3 and TRBJ2-7; the D gene is possibly TRBD1 (5 bases). This TCR was sampled from a middle-aged man who had been exposed to COVID-19. Sample: PBMCs or T cells enriched from blood (not recorded which). The CDR3 loop is CASSQGSHEQYF. CDR3 DNA: TGTGCCAGCTCCCAGGGTTCCCACGAGCAGTACTTC.